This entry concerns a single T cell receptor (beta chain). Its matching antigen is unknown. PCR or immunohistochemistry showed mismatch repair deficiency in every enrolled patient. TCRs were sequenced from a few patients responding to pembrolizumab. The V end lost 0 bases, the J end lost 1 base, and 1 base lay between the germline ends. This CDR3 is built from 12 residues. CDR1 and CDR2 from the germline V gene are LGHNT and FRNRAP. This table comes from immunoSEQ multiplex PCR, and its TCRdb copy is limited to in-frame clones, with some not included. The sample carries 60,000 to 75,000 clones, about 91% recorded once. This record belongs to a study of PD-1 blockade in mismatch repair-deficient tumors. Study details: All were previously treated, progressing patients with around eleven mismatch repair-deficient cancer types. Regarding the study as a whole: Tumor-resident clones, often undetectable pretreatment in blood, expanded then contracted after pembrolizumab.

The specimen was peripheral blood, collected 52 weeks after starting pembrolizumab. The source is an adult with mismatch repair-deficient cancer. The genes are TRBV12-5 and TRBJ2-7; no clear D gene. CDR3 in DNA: TGTGCTAGTGGTTTGGTTTCCTACGAGCAGTACTTC. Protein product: CASGLVSYEQYF.